The rows below give T cell receptor beta chains drawn from one sample of a study of blood T cells in healthy people across ages. TCRdb independently ran MiXCR on the 5' RACE reads; one entry per CDR3 protein. The table includes about 800,000 distinct CDR3 sequences, around a quarter detected once. These sequences were also reported in another study, on T cells of mothers and their children.

Sequenced input: blood. The origin of the receptors is a boy aged 5-17 years in good health. Each CDR3 is given with its conserved first and last residue. Each record gives: clone size, D gene, V gene, J gene, CDR3 DNA, CDR3 protein. A D gene is named only where the DNA matches it firmly. The size field is filled for only some rows; it gives once, few, many or a size class.

>few|NA|TRBV24-1|TRBJ2-2
TGTGCCACCAGTGACGGACAGTACACCGGGGAGCTGTTTTTT
CATSDGQYTGELFF
>few|TRBD1|TRBV5-1|TRBJ1-1
TGCGCCAGCAGCTTGGCGGCGGGACAGATGAACACTGAAGCTTTCTTT
CASSLAAGQMNTEAFF
>NA|TRBD2|TRBV20-1|TRBJ2-3
TGCAGTGTCCAGCTTGACTCGTGGGGCGGGAGAAAAGATACGCAGTATTTT
CSVQLDSWGGRKDTQYF
>NA|NA|TRBV12-3/TRBV12-4|TRBJ2-7
TGTGCCAGCAGTTTAGGAAGGGTCCACGAGCAGTACTTC
CASSLGRVHEQYF
>NA|TRBD1|TRBV9|TRBJ2-5
TGTGCCAGCAGCCCGCGGACAGGGCCCCAAGAGACCCAGTACTTC
CASSPRTGPQETQYF
>few|TRBD1|TRBV29-1|TRBJ2-2
TGCAGCGTTGAAGGGACAGGGCTTGCCGGGGAGCTGTTTTTT
CSVEGTGLAGELFF
>few|TRBD1|TRBV12-3/TRBV12-4|TRBJ2-2
TGTGCCAGCACCCGGGACAGCACGAACACCGGGGAGCTGTTTTTT
CASTRDSTNTGELFF
>NA|TRBD1|TRBV6-2/TRBV6-3|TRBJ1-6
TGTGCCAGCAGTCGCCCCGGGACAGGCACCTCCTCCTATAATTCACCCCTCCACTTT
CASSRPGTGTSSYNSPLHF
>NA|NA|TRBV28|TRBJ2-2
TGTGCCAGCAACCAACAGGGTTCGAACACCGGGGAGCTGTTTTTT
CASNQQGSNTGELFF
>NA|NA|TRBV27|TRBJ1-5
TGTGCCAGCGGCGTTCAGGGTGCGGGGCCCCAGCATTTT
CASGVQGAGPQHF
>NA|NA|TRBV21-1|TRBJ2-7
TGTGCCAGCAGCAAACAGTTGTGTGGCCACGAGCAGTACTTC
CASSKQLCGHEQYF
>few|TRBD2|TRBV6-5|TRBJ2-7
TGTGCCAGCAGTTACTCGACTAGCGGGGCCTCCTACGAGCAGTACTTC
CASSYSTSGASYEQYF
>many|NA|TRBV29-1|TRBJ1-3
TGCAGCGCTGGACAGTCTACATCTGGAAACACCATATATTTT
CSAGQSTSGNTIYF
>few|TRBD2|TRBV5-6|TRBJ2-1
TGTGCCAGCAGCTCGCCGGGACTAGCGGGACATGAGCAGTTCTTC
CASSSPGLAGHEQFF
>few|NA|TRBV7-9|TRBJ2-7
TGTGCCAGCAGCTTACCCGGGACCTTCTACGAGCAGTACTTC
CASSLPGTFYEQYF
>few|NA|TRBV6-6|TRBJ2-3
TGTGCCAGCATCCCCCCCGGGATTGATACGCAGTATTTT
CASIPPGIDTQYF
>NA|NA|TRBV6-1|TRBJ2-5
TGTGCCAGCAGTGAAAGGGCGGCGGGGGCACAAGAGACCCAGTACTTC
CASSERAAGAQETQYF
>few|NA|TRBV20-1|TRBJ2-3
TGCAGTGCTAGAAGGGTCACTAGCACAGATACGCAGTATTTT
CSARRVTSTDTQYF
>NA|NA|TRBV7-2|TRBJ2-7
TGTGCCAGCAGCTCGGGACTCGAAGCCTACGAGCAGTACTTC
CASSSGLEAYEQYF
>few|NA|TRBV7-2|TRBJ1-2
TGTGCCAGCAGCTTAGTGAATGGGGGAAACTATGGCTACACCTTC
CASSLVNGGNYGYTF
>NA|NA|TRBV2|TRBJ2-6
TGTGCCAGCAGATTACAGGGTCCGGGGGCCAACGTCCTGACTTTC
CASRLQGPGANVLTF
>few|NA|TRBV5-5|TRBJ1-3
TGTGCCAGCAGCTTGCGAGTTTCTGGAAACACCATATATTTT
CASSLRVSGNTIYF
>few|NA|TRBV7-2|TRBJ2-1
TGTGCCAGCAGCCTAGAGACGCTCTCGCGGTTCTTC
CASSLETLSRFF
>NA|NA|TRBV27|TRBJ2-7
TGTGCCAGCAGTTTATCGTGGAGCCCCTACGAGCAGTACTTC
CASSLSWSPYEQYF
>NA|TRBD2|TRBV5-1|TRBJ2-7
TGCGCCAGCAGCTTGGTAGCGGGACTCTCCGGCGAGCAGTACTTC
CASSLVAGLSGEQYF
>NA|TRBD1|TRBV11-2|TRBJ1-6
TGTGCCAGCAGCCAACAGGGGGACAGCAGGATTAATTCACCCCTCCACTTT
CASSQQGDSRINSPLHF
>many|NA|TRBV3-1|TRBJ2-1
TGTGCCAGCAGCCGGCCGGATTACAATGAGCAGTTCTTC
CASSRPDYNEQFF
>NA|NA|TRBV9|TRBJ2-4
TGTGCCAGCAGCGTAGAAATGGGGTTCGGGGATGTTCAGTACTTC
CASSVEMGFGDVQYF
>NA|TRBD1|TRBV6-2/TRBV6-3|TRBJ2-5
TGTGCCAGCAGTTATGCGGCCGGGACAGATGACCAAGAGACCCAGTACTTC
CASSYAAGTDDQETQYF
>NA|TRBD1|TRBV5-1|TRBJ2-7
TGCGCCAGCAGCTTGGTCGGACAGGGGCCGTACGAGCAGTACTTC
CASSLVGQGPYEQYF
>NA|TRBD2|TRBV4-3|TRBJ2-7
TGCGCCAGCAGCCAAGAGAAGATTAGCGGGACCTACGAGCAGTACTTC
CASSQEKISGTYEQYF
>few|NA|TRBV29-1|TRBJ1-1
TGCAGCGTTGTCGGACAACCCATGAACACTGAAGCTTTCTTT
CSVVGQPMNTEAFF
>few|NA|TRBV27|TRBJ2-7
TGTGCCAGCAGGACCTCGCTGGATTCCTACGAGCAGTACTTC
CASRTSLDSYEQYF
>NA|TRBD1|TRBV11-2|TRBJ2-1
TGTGCCAGCAGCTTCAGAAGGCTCAGGGGGCCCTACAATGAGCAGTTCTTC
CASSFRRLRGPYNEQFF
>NA|NA|TRBV18|TRBJ1-1
TGTGCCAGCTCCCGGACGGATATCATGAACACTGAAGCTTTCTTT
CASSRTDIMNTEAFF
>NA|TRBD2|TRBV7-2|TRBJ2-5
TGTGCCGGCAGCTTACGGGAACGGGGGGGCGCGAAGACCCAGTACTTC
CAGSLRERGGAKTQYF
>NA|TRBD2|TRBV6-1|TRBJ2-5
TGTGCCAGCAGTCGACTAGCGGGGGGGCGTTCGGAGACCCAGTACTTC
CASSRLAGGRSETQYF
>few|NA|TRBV9|TRBJ2-6
TGTGCCAGCAGCGGCGGGGAGACAGGGCTCTACTCTGGGGCCAACGTCCTGACTTTC
CASSGGETGLYSGANVLTF
>NA|NA|TRBV15|TRBJ1-3
TGTGCCACCAGCAGAGATAGATGGGGCTCCTCTGGAAACACCATATATTTT
CATSRDRWGSSGNTIYF
>few|TRBD1|TRBV9|TRBJ2-2
TGTGCCAGCAGCGCCCGACAGGGGACGAACACCGGGGAGCTGTTTTTT
CASSARQGTNTGELFF
>NA|TRBD2|TRBV6-2/TRBV6-3|TRBJ2-7
TGTGCCACCGTAGCGGGTTACGAGCAGTACTTC
CATVAGYEQYF
>NA|NA|TRBV6-6|TRBJ2-1
TGTGCTGGAGGAGACCGGGATGAGCAGTTCTTC
CAGGDRDEQFF
>few|NA|TRBV5-1|TRBJ1-2
TGCGCCAGCAGCTTGGAGACGGGAATCCACTATGGCTACACCTTC
CASSLETGIHYGYTF
>few|TRBD2|TRBV12-3/TRBV12-4|TRBJ2-5
TGTGCCAGCAGGATGAGCGGGGGGAAAGAGACCCAGTACTTC
CASRMSGGKETQYF
>NA|NA|TRBV6-1|TRBJ1-5
TGTGCCAGCAGTGTTAGAACAGGAGTGAGCAATCAGCCCCAGCATTTT
CASSVRTGVSNQPQHF
>NA|TRBD1|TRBV7-2|TRBJ1-5
TGTGCCAGCAGCTCATACAGGGGGCTTGATCAGCCCCAGCATTTT
CASSSYRGLDQPQHF
>NA|NA|TRBV4-3|TRBJ2-1
TGCGCCAGCAGCCAAGATGGGCCCATCTACAATGAGCAGTTCTTC
CASSQDGPIYNEQFF
>NA|TRBD2|TRBV7-2|TRBJ2-7
TGTGCCAGCAGCCTTCGGGGGGTCCACGAGCAGTACTTC
CASSLRGVHEQYF
>many|TRBD2|TRBV2|TRBJ2-2
TGTGCCAGCAGTGAAGGTCTAGCGGGGAACACCGGGGAGCTGTTTTTT
CASSEGLAGNTGELFF
>NA|NA|TRBV20-1|TRBJ1-5
TGCAGTGCTAGCCCCACAGGGAAGACTTTAAATCAGCCCCAGCATTTT
CSASPTGKTLNQPQHF
>NA|TRBD1|TRBV7-2|TRBJ2-4
TGTGCCAGCAGCCCAGGGGGACAGGGGAAAAACATTCAGTACTTC
CASSPGGQGKNIQYF
>NA|NA|TRBV6-1|TRBJ1-1
TGTGCCAGCAGTGAATTCGCAACCAGGGTGAACACTGAAGCTTTCTTT
CASSEFATRVNTEAFF
>many|TRBD2|TRBV25-1|TRBJ2-7
TGTGCCAGCAGTGAATCGGCTAGCGGGAAATTAAACGAGCAGTACTTC
CASSESASGKLNEQYF
>few|NA|TRBV13|TRBJ2-7
TGTGCCAGCACGGCTTCGGGGGAAACCTACGAGCAGTACTTC
CASTASGETYEQYF
>few|NA|TRBV6-2/TRBV6-3|TRBJ2-5
TGTGCCAGCAGTTACAGGCCAGTACAAGAGACCCAGTACTTC
CASSYRPVQETQYF
>NA|TRBD2|TRBV15|TRBJ2-5
TGTGCCACCAGCAGAGACCAACTCAGGAGCGGGGCCAGCGAAGAGACCCAGTACTTC
CATSRDQLRSGASEETQYF
>few|NA|TRBV28|TRBJ1-4
TGTGCCAGCAGTTCCCTCAGCGCAAGAAATGAAAAACTGTTTTTT
CASSSLSARNEKLFF
>NA|NA|TRBV7-9|TRBJ1-1
TGTGCCAGCAGCTTATCCCTAGTGAACACTGAAGCTTTCTTT
CASSLSLVNTEAFF
>NA|TRBD1|TRBV4-3|TRBJ1-1
TGCGCCAGCAGCCAAACTGGACAGGGTAACACTGAAGCTTTCTTT
CASSQTGQGNTEAFF
>few|NA|TRBV3-1|TRBJ2-1
TGTGCCAGCAGCTCGAGAGGAGGGGGGAGAAGCAATGAGCAGTTCTTC
CASSSRGGGRSNEQFF